Sequencing of this T cell receptor (beta chain) was carried out in a study of cytomegalovirus exposure and HLA in healthy donors. It was with 60 Vbeta and 13 Jbeta primers that the PCR ran. The method was immunoSEQ multiplex PCR; TCRdb's version includes in-frame clones alone and lacks a portion of them. The table records some 130,000 clones, around 77% of them present only once. When sampled, the donors appeared nominally healthy, though they likely had unrecorded immune exposures. CDR1 is WSHSY and CDR2 is SAAADI in the germline V gene. Trimming removed 8 bases from V and 6 bases from J; junction bases left unmatched: 11. CDR3 size: 15 residues.

The specimen sequenced was PBMCs. The chain carries TRBV10-2 and TRBJ2-1, with 9 bases that match TRBD1. The receptor was derived from a man aged 45-65 years in good health and CMV-seronegative. The CDR3 loop reads CASLGQGLSVNEQFF. The DNA for the CDR3 is TGCGCCAGCCTGGGACAGGGATTATCCGTCAATGAGCAGTTCTTC.